Listed below are T cell receptor beta chains from one sample, sequenced in a study of T cell repertoires in cytomegalovirus infection. TCRdb reanalysed the reads using MiXCR and keeps one entry per CDR3 protein. Among about 52,000 distinct CDR3 sequences listed, around a fifth were seen once. Antigens for these TCRs are unknown. This material consisted of CD8+ T cells from cultured PBMCs, taken from culture after CMV antigen stimulation. The receptors originated from a human donor in good health (CMV status not recorded). Some clones in this sample may be carry-over from other donors' samples. Both conserved end residues are part of each CDR3. A D gene is named only where the DNA matches it firmly. A clone size is listed for some rows: how often the clone was seen (once, few, many), or a class if it is expanded.

j_gene,abundance,d_gene,v_gene,CDR3aa,CDR3nt
TRBJ2-7,few,-,TRBV7-9,CASSTTIQGGSYEQYF,TGTGCCAGCAGCACGACCATTCAGGGGGGTTCCTACGAGCAGTACTTC
TRBJ1-1,-,-,TRBV19,CASTLGWGTYTEAFF,TGTGCCAGTACACTCGGGTGGGGCACTTACACTGAAGCTTTCTTT
TRBJ2-1,few,-,TRBV7-2,CARQGLLDEQFF,TGTGCCAGACAGGGCCTCCTGGATGAGCAGTTCTTC
TRBJ1-1,few,TRBD1,TRBV7-2,CASSVDRGPNTEAFF,TGTGCCAGCAGCGTCGACAGGGGCCCGAACACTGAAGCTTTCTTT
TRBJ2-1,few,TRBD2,TRBV6-4,CASSDSRLAALNEQFF,TGTGCCAGCAGTGACTCCAGGCTAGCGGCCCTCAATGAGCAGTTCTTC
TRBJ1-2,few,-,TRBV7-9,CASSLLDFRNGYTF,TGTGCCAGCAGCTTATTAGACTTTCGGAACGGCTACACCTTC
TRBJ1-1,few,-,TRBV25-1,CASSEGLVNTEAFF,TGTGCCAGCAGTGAAGGGTTGGTGAACACTGAAGCTTTCTTT
TRBJ1-2,many,-,TRBV6-5,CASSYSVQDRSGYTF,TGTGCCAGCAGTTACTCTGTACAGGATCGTAGTGGCTACACCTTC
TRBJ2-1,-,TRBD1,TRBV27,CASSPGTGGRNEQFF,TGTGCCAGCAGTCCGGGGACAGGGGGTCGAAATGAGCAGTTCTTC
TRBJ2-7,few,-,TRBV6-2/TRBV6-3,CASSSSHEQYF,TGTGCCAGCAGTTCAAGCCACGAGCAGTACTTC
TRBJ1-5,-,-,TRBV4-1,CASSHSLAISSNQPQHF,TGCGCCAGCAGCCATTCCCTCGCCATATCTAGCAATCAGCCCCAGCATTTT
TRBJ1-1,-,TRBD1,TRBV20-1,CSARGRDRGPEAFF,TGCAGTGCTAGAGGTCGCGACAGGGGTCCTGAAGCTTTCTTT
TRBJ2-5,-,-,TRBV6-2/TRBV6-3,CASSYLGANQETQYF,TGTGCCAGCAGTTACCTAGGGGCCAACCAAGAGACCCAGTACTTC
TRBJ2-7,few,-,TRBV11-2,CASSLYIFYEQYF,TGTGCCAGCAGCTTATATATTTTCTACGAGCAGTACTTC
TRBJ2-7,-,TRBD2,TRBV28,CTSSYRGEFYEQYF,TGTACCAGCAGTTACCGGGGGGAGTTCTACGAGCAGTACTTC
TRBJ2-7,-,TRBD1,TRBV7-2,CASSINAGQGLYEQYF,TGTGCCAGCAGTATCAATGCGGGACAGGGGCTGTACGAGCAGTACTTC
TRBJ1-1,-,-,TRBV6-2/TRBV6-3,CASSYSAGRVNTEAFF,TGTGCCAGCAGTTACTCGGCAGGGAGGGTGAACACTGAAGCTTTCTTT
TRBJ2-2,-,-,TRBV19,CASTPGVTRELFF,TGTGCCAGTACCCCGGGGGTGACCAGGGAGCTGTTTTTT
TRBJ2-1,few,TRBD2,TRBV7-6,CASSSGGDSYNEQFF,TGTGCCAGCAGCTCTGGGGGGGACTCCTACAATGAGCAGTTCTTC
TRBJ1-5,-,-,TRBV28,CASTSVQEINQPQHF,TGTGCCAGCACCTCGGTGCAGGAGATAAATCAGCCCCAGCATTTT
TRBJ2-1,few,-,TRBV12-3/TRBV12-4,CASSWGSSYNEQFF,TGTGCCAGCAGTTGGGGGAGCTCCTACAATGAGCAGTTCTTC
TRBJ2-7,-,TRBD2,TRBV12-3/TRBV12-4,CASSLGGAGDSYEQYF,TGTGCCAGCAGTTTAGGGGGTGCGGGGGACTCCTACGAGCAGTACTTC
TRBJ2-1,-,TRBD2,TRBV7-9,CASSSETSGGYNEQFF,TGTGCCAGCAGCTCCGAGACTAGCGGGGGGTACAATGAGCAGTTCTTC
TRBJ2-1,few,TRBD2,TRBV4-1,CASSQVLAGGQAYNEQFF,TGCGCCAGCAGCCAAGTTCTAGCGGGGGGCCAAGCCTACAATGAGCAGTTCTTC
TRBJ1-1,-,-,TRBV7-9,CASSFGDTEAFF,TGTGCCAGCAGCTTTGGGGACACTGAAGCTTTCTTT
TRBJ2-1,-,-,TRBV6-1,CASSEWATAIGRDDNEQFF,TGTGCCAGCAGTGAATGGGCGACAGCGATAGGTAGGGATGACAATGAGCAGTTCTTC
TRBJ1-4,-,-,TRBV7-6,CASSDRISPEKLFF,TGTGCCAGCAGCGACAGGATTTCCCCCGAAAAACTGTTTTTT
TRBJ2-1,few,-,TRBV12-3/TRBV12-4,CASSTDYNEQFF,TGTGCCAGTTCGACCGATTACAATGAGCAGTTCTTC
TRBJ2-1,-,-,TRBV6-2/TRBV6-3,CASRDFRHGLGNEQFF,TGTGCCAGCAGAGACTTTAGACATGGGTTGGGGAATGAGCAGTTCTTC
TRBJ2-3,-,TRBD2,TRBV7-2,CASSLDWRGGTDTQYF,TGTGCCAGCAGCTTAGATTGGCGGGGGGGCACAGATACGCAGTATTTT
TRBJ2-2,few,TRBD2,TRBV7-9,CASSLLAETTGELFF,TGTGCCAGCAGCTTACTAGCGGAAACAACCGGGGAGCTGTTTTTT
TRBJ2-7,few,-,TRBV6-2/TRBV6-3,CASSGSRSLKQYF,TGTGCCAGCAGTGGATCCCGAAGTCTTAAGCAGTACTTC
TRBJ2-1,-,-,TRBV19,CASTRTTNSYNEQFF,TGTGCCAGTACCCGGACTACTAACTCCTACAATGAGCAGTTCTTC
TRBJ2-1,-,-,TRBV4-2,CASSPPRIDEQFF,TGTGCCAGCAGCCCTCCGAGGATAGATGAGCAGTTCTTC
TRBJ1-1,-,-,TRBV7-9,CASSLAKREAFF,TGTGCCAGCAGCTTAGCAAAACGAGAAGCTTTCTTT
TRBJ2-7,-,-,TRBV7-2,CASSPRGSYEQYF,TGTGCCAGCAGCCCCCGAGGGTCCTACGAGCAGTACTTC
TRBJ1-2,-,-,TRBV4-1,CASSHGGGLNYGYTF,TGCGCCAGCAGCCACGGGGGAGGGTTGAACTATGGCTACACCTTC
TRBJ1-4,-,-,TRBV6-5,CASSLTLPGHTFTTNEKLFF,TGTGCCAGCAGCCTTACTCTACCGGGACACACATTCACAACTAATGAAAAACTGTTTTTT
TRBJ2-1,few,-,TRBV7-6,CASSVSSNEQFF,TGTGCCAGCAGCGTCTCGTCCAATGAGCAGTTCTTC
TRBJ1-1,many,-,TRBV7-8,CASSVQSANTEAFF,TGTGCCAGCAGCGTTCAGTCCGCGAACACTGAAGCTTTCTTT
TRBJ1-1,-,-,TRBV7-8,CASSLTGVEAFF,TGTGCCAGCAGCTTAACGGGGGTCGAAGCTTTCTTT
TRBJ1-2,-,-,TRBV7-8,CASSLRKKGYTF,TGTGCCAGCAGCTTAAGAAAGAAGGGCTACACCTTC
TRBJ1-2,few,-,TRBV6-2/TRBV6-3,CASSYSSTYGYTF,TGTGCCAGCAGTTACTCTTCCACCTATGGCTACACCTTC
TRBJ2-3,few,-,TRBV7-2,CASSLDGWGGGTDTQYF,TGTGCCAGCAGCTTAGACGGGTGGGGAGGAGGGACAGATACGCAGTATTTT
TRBJ1-1,few,-,TRBV12-3/TRBV12-4,CASSSDTGTDTEAFF,TGTGCCAGCAGTTCAGACACAGGGACGGACACTGAAGCTTTCTTT
TRBJ1-2,few,-,TRBV27,CASSSMDRYGYTF,TGTGCCAGCAGTTCCATGGACCGCTATGGCTACACCTTC
TRBJ1-1,few,-,TRBV7-8,CASRVASNTEAFF,TGTGCCAGCAGGGTTGCTTCGAACACTGAAGCTTTCTTT
TRBJ2-5,few,-,TRBV7-2,CASSPRGGEPYQETQYF,TGTGCCAGCAGCCCGAGGGGGGGGGAACCGTACCAAGAGACCCAGTACTTC
TRBJ1-1,-,-,TRBV4-1,CASSQQGVEAEAFF,TGTGCCAGCAGCCAACAAGGGGTGGAGGCTGAAGCTTTCTTT
TRBJ1-4,-,TRBD1,TRBV7-8,CASSLVLGQANEKLFF,TGTGCCAGCAGCTTAGTATTGGGACAGGCTAATGAAAAACTGTTTTTT
TRBJ1-6,few,-,TRBV12-5,CASGLGGDNSPLHF,TGTGCTAGTGGTTTGGGAGGAGATAATTCACCCCTCCACTTT
TRBJ2-7,few,TRBD1,TRBV5-5,CASYKGQGAYEQYF,TGTGCCAGCTACAAGGGACAGGGTGCCTACGAGCAGTACTTC
TRBJ1-1,-,TRBD1,TRBV4-1,CASSPNRGGTEAFF,TGCGCCAGCAGCCCAAACAGGGGTGGCACTGAAGCTTTCTTT
TRBJ2-3,-,TRBD1,TRBV7-9,CASSLGQGSADTQYF,TGTGCCAGCAGCTTGGGACAGGGGAGCGCAGATACGCAGTATTTT
TRBJ2-7,few,TRBD2,TRBV6-2/TRBV6-3,CASSYLSSGSYEQYF,TGTGCCAGCAGTTATTTGTCTAGCGGCTCCTACGAGCAGTACTTC
TRBJ1-5,few,TRBD1,TRBV6-2/TRBV6-3,CASSRDRGRSQPQHF,TGTGCCAGCAGCCGGGACAGGGGGCGAAGTCAGCCCCAGCATTTT
TRBJ2-4,few,TRBD2,TRBV27,CASRGGQTNIQYF,TGTGCCAGCAGGGGAGGGCAGACGAACATTCAGTACTTC